The 9 T cell receptor beta chains presented below share a single source sample, sequenced in a study of blood T cells in healthy people across ages. Next came a second PCR, run for roughly 7 to 12 cycles, which used a sample-barcoded 5' primer along with a J-beta primer mix. TCRdb reprocessed the 5' RACE reads with MiXCR, giving one entry per CDR3 protein. The sample holds about 750,000 distinct CDR3 sequences; less than 70% are singletons and the top ten take about two fifths. The sample comprised blood. The receptor set was obtained from an elderly man in good health.

V is TRBV6-5 and J is TRBJ2-1; D is tentatively TRBD1 or TRBD2 (5 bases each). Germline CDR1 MNHEY, CDR2 SVGAGI. The CDR3 contains 15 residues. The V end lost 6 bases, the J end lost 8 bases, and 20 bases lay between the germline ends. The CDR3 DNA is TGTGCCAGCAGCTCCCCGGGACGAAAGGGCGATGAGCAGTTCTTC. This gives the protein CASSSPGRKGDEQFF.

This chain uses TRBV20-1 with TRBJ1-2; D is possibly TRBD1 (6 bases). The ends were cut back, 3 bases at V and 8 bases at J, with 13 bases in the middle. The CDR3 covers 12 residues. Germline CDR1 DFQATT, CDR2 SNEGSKA (reference sequence). CDR3 sequence reads: CSASVGGKGYTF. In DNA, the CDR3 is TGCAGTGCTAGTGTAGGGGGAAAGGGCTACACCTTC.

CDR3 sequence reads: CASMPGRIYEQYF. The CDR3 region has the DNA TGTGCCAGCATGCCGGGACGGATCTACGAGCAGTACTTC. The V and J genes are TRBV2 and TRBJ2-5; D is perhaps TRBD1 or TRBD2 (5 bases each). The J call is uncertain, as TRBJ2-7 better fits the DNA end. This CDR3 comprises 13 residues. CDR1 SNHLY and CDR2 FYNNEI come from the germline V gene.

This clonotype was seen many times. The chain recombines TRBV29-1 with TRBJ2-7, with a weak D call TRBD2 (6 bases). V was clipped by 4 bases and J by 3 bases, with 10 bases between them. The length of the CDR3 is 12 residues. From germline, CDR1 is SQVTM and CDR2 ANQGSEA. The chain's CDR3 is CSVGRGGYEQYF. The CDR3, as DNA: TGCAGCGTTGGGAGGGGAGGCTACGAGCAGTACTTC.

This chain uses TRBV7-9 with TRBJ2-7; perhaps TRBD2 as D (6 bases). The J call could be wrong; TRBJ2-5 is a better fit for the DNA end. CDR1 and CDR2 (germline): SEHNR, FQNEAQ (reference sequence). The CDR3 is 18 amino acids. This CDR3 is CASTPYSGVARPQETQYF. CDR3 nucleotide sequence: TGTGCCAGCACCCCCTACTCGGGGGTAGCGAGACCCCAAGAGACCCAGTACTTC.

This clonotype was found a few times. This chain links TRBV20-1 with TRBJ2-1, with 12 bases that match TRBD2. J was trimmed by 0 bases and V by 5 bases; bases with no gene match: 5. Germline lookup yields CDR1 DFQATT and CDR2 SNEGSKA (reference sequence). This CDR3 region has 16 residues. The CDR3 loop is CSAPQTSGSSYNEQFF. The CDR3 DNA sequence: TGCAGTGCTCCCCAGACTAGCGGGAGCTCCTACAATGAGCAGTTCTTC.

The chain employs TRBV5-1 and TRBJ2-3; D might be TRBD2 (5 bases). From germline, CDR1 is SGHRS and CDR2 YFSETQ. This CDR3 contains 15 residues. Trimming took off 3 bases at V and 0 bases at J, with 11 bases between the two ends. In DNA form, the CDR3 reads TGCGCCAGCAGCTGGAGGCGTACTAGCACAGATACGCAGTATTTT. Amino acids: CASSWRRTSTDTQYF.

The gene calls are TRBV11-2 and TRBJ2-3; 7 bases match TRBD1. The germline V gene has CDR1 SGHAT and CDR2 FQNNGV. This CDR3 region has 15 residues. V was clipped by 5 bases and J by 2 bases; unmatched bases: 7. CDR3 sequence reads: CASSPGDRDTDTQYF. The CDR3, as DNA: TGTGCCAGCAGCCCCGGGGACAGAGACACAGATACGCAGTATTTT.

The chain recombines TRBV29-1 with TRBJ2-1; 11 bases agree with TRBD2. Trimming at V came to 4 bases and at J to 9 bases, leaving 11 bases not matched to a gene. This CDR3 spans 15 amino acids. Germline CDR1 reads SQVTM; CDR2 reads ANQGSEA. The CDR3 coding sequence is TGCAGCGTTGCAGGATATAGCGGGAGGGGAATTGAGCAGTTCTTC. As protein: CSVAGYSGRGIEQFF.